The entry below describes one T cell receptor beta chain. This clonotype was detected only a few times. The antigen it recognizes is unknown. Per-base qualities were not stored, and no clone one base away is much larger. This sample is drawn from a study of response to subunit inactivated influenza vaccine (dated by TCRdb to the late 2010s). At the level of the whole study: Deep quantitative profiling of the T cell receptor repertoire was used in the study to follow responses to a trivalent subunit inactivated influenza vaccine. Broader findings and caveats from the paper: The authors suggested that each seasonal influenza vaccination may recruit only a limited number of new T cells.

The method was RT-PCR. Sequencing relied on an Illumina HiSeq 2500. TCRdb reworked the public reads: Q25 trimming with fastp, MiXCR clone assembly, productive beta chains retained. Rows matching on CDR3 protein sequence are summarized as one entry with the most common DNA and genes. Within this sample are 650,000 to 800,000 distinct CDR3 sequences, with around 14% of them counted one time only. The top ten clonotypes cover less than 7% of the sample. Via the germline V gene, CDR1 is SNHLY and CDR2 FYNNEI. Trimming costs V 4 bases and J 4 bases, and their ends lie 7 bases apart. The CDR3 measures 13 amino acids from cysteine to phenylalanine. Only the CDR3 DNA is retained, 39 bases long and in frame from the first base.

Specimen: PBMCs from blood, collected 14 days before vaccination. The source of this sequence is a man aged 45-65 years who received an inactivated influenza vaccine. Donor details come from another sample of the same person, matched by shared clones. The chain joins TRBV2 to TRBJ2-2; a confident D gene designation cannot be given. The DNA reads as follows: TGTGCCAGCAGTGGTCTGGGCACCGGGGAGCTGTTTTTT. It specifies CASSGLGTGELFF.